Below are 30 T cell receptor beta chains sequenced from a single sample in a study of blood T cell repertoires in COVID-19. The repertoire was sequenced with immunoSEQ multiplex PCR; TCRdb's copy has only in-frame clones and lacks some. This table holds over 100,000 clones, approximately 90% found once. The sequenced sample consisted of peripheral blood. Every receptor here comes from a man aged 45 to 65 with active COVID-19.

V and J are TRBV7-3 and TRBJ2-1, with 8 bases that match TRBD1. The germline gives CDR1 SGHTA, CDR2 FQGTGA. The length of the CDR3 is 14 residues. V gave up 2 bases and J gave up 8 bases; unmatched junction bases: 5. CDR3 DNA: TGTGCCAGCAGCTTAGGTTCAGGGGGCGATGAGCAGTTCTTC. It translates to CASSLGSGGDEQFF.

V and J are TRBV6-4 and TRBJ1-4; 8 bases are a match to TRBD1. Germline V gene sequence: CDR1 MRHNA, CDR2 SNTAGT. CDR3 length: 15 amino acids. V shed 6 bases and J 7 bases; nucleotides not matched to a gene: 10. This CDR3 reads CASRQPDRGCEKLFF. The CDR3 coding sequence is TGTGCCAGCAGGCAGCCCGACAGGGGTTGTGAAAAACTGTTTTTT.

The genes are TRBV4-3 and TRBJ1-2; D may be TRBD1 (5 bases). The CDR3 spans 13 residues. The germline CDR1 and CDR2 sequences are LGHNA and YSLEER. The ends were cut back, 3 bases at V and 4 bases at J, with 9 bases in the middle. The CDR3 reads CASSHPGGYGYTF. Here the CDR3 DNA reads TGCGCCAGCAGCCACCCGGGGGGCTATGGCTACACCTTC.

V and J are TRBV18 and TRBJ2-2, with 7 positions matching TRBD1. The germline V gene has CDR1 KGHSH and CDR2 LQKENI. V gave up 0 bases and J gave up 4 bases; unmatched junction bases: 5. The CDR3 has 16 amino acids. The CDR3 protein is CASSPPTGQTTGELFF. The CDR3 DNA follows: TGTGCCAGCTCACCACCGACAGGGCAGACCACCGGGGAGCTGTTTTTT.

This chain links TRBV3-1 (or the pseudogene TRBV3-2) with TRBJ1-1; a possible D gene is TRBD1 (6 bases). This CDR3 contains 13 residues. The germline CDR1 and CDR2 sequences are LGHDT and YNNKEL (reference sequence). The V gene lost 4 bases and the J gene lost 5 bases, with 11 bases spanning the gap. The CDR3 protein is CASSLRGGTEAFF. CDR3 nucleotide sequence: TGTGCCAGCAGCCTAAGGGGGGGTACTGAAGCTTTCTTT.

The CDR3 loop reads CASSGGKNSPLHF. The CDR3 coding sequence is TGCGCCAGCAGCGGGGGCAAGAATTCACCCCTCCACTTT. The V and J genes are TRBV5-1 and TRBJ1-6; TRBD1 might be the D (6 bases). The germline V gene has CDR1 SGHRS and CDR2 YFSETQ. V dropped 4 bases and J dropped 7 bases, with 9 bases sitting between them. This CDR3 spans 13 amino acids.

The CDR3 DNA sequence: TGCGCCAGCAGCCCCTCTGGGGGAGGACGGGAAAAACTGTTTTTT. Translated: CASSPSGGGREKLFF. J is TRBJ1-4 and V is TRBV4-1; D is possibly TRBD1 (5 bases). The CDR3 has 15 amino acids. CDR1 is MGHRA and CDR2 is YSYEKL in the germline V gene. The V end lost 4 bases, the J end lost 8 bases, and 17 bases lay between the germline ends.

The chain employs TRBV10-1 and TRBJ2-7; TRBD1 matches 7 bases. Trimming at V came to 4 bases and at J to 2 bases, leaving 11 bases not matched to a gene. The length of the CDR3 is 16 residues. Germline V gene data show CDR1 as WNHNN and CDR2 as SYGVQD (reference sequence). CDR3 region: CASSASYRGPTYEQYF. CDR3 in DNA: TGCGCCAGCAGTGCATCATACAGGGGCCCAACCTACGAGCAGTACTTC.

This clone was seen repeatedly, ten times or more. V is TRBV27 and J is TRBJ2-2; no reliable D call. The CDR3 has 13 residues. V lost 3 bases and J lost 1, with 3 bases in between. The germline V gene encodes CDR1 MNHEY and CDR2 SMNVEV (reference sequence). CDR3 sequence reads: CASSFKNTGELFF. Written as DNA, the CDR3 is TGTGCCAGCAGTTTCAAGAACACCGGGGAGCTGTTTTTT.

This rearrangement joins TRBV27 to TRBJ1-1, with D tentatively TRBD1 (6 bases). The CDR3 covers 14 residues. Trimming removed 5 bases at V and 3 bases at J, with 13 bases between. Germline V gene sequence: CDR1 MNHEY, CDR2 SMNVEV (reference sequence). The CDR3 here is CASSSAGAYTEAFF. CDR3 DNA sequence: TGTGCCAGCAGTAGTGCAGGGGCATACACTGAAGCTTTCTTT.

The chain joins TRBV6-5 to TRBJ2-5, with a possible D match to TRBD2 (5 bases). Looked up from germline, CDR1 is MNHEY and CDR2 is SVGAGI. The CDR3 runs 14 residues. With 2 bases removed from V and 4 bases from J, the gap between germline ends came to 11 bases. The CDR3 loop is CASSYVRARETQYF. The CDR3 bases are TGTGCCAGCAGTTACGTGCGGGCGCGAGAGACCCAGTACTTC.

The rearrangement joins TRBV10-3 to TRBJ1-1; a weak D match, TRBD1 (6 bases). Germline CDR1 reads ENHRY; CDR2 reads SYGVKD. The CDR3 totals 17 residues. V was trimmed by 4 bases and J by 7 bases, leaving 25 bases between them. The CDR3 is CAISGESGGGRSSEAFF. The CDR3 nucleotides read TGTGCCATCAGTGGGGAAAGCGGGGGCGGACGTTCCAGTGAAGCTTTCTTT.

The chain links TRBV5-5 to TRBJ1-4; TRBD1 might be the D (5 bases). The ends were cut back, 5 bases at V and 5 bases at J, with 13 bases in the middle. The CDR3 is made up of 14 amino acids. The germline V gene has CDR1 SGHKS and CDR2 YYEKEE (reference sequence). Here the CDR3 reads CASRPTGQNEKLFF. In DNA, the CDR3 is TGTGCCAGCAGACCTACAGGTCAGAATGAAAAACTGTTTTTT.

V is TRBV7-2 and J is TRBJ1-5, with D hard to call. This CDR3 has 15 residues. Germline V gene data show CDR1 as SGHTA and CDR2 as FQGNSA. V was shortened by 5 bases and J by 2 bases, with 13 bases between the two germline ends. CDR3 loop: CASSPRPGGNQPQHF. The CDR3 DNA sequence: TGTGCCAGCAGCCCCCGTCCCGGAGGCAATCAGCCCCAGCATTTT.

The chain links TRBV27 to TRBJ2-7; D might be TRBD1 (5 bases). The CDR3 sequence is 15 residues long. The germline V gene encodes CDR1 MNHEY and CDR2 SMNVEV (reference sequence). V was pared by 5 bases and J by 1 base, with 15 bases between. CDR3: CASSPQVEGSYEQYF. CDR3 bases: TGTGCCAGCAGTCCACAGGTAGAAGGGTCCTACGAGCAGTACTTC.

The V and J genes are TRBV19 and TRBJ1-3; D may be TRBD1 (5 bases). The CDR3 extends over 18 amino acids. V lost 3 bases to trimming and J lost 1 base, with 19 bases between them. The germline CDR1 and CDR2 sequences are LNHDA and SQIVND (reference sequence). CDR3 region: CASSIVLGGTASGNTIYF. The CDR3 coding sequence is TGTGCCAGTAGTATCGTCCTAGGAGGGACGGCATCTGGAAACACCATATATTTT.

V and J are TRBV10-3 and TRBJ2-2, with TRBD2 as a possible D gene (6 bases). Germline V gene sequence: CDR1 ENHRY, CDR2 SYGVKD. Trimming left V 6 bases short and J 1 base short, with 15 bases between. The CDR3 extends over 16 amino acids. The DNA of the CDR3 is TGTGCCATCAGGGGGGGACTTAGAGTGAACACCGGGGAGCTGTTTTTT. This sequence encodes CAIRGGLRVNTGELFF.

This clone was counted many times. The CDR3 reads CASSQPYGLAGGDTQYF. The CDR3 nucleotides read TGCGCCAGCAGCCAACCATATGGACTAGCGGGGGGAGATACGCAGTATTTT. The gene calls are TRBV4-1 and TRBJ2-3; 14 bases map to TRBD2. The V gene's germline CDR1 is MGHRA and CDR2 YSYEKL. Trimming removed 2 bases from V and 5 bases from J; junction bases left unmatched: 6. The CDR3 totals 17 residues.

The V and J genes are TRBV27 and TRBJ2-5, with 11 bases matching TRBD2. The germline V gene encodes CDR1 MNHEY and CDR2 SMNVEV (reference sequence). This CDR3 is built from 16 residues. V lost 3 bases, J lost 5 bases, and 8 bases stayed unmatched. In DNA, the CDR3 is TGTGCCAGCAGTTTTAGCGGGGGGGGATTTTTTGAGACCCAGTACTTC. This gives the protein CASSFSGGGFFETQYF.

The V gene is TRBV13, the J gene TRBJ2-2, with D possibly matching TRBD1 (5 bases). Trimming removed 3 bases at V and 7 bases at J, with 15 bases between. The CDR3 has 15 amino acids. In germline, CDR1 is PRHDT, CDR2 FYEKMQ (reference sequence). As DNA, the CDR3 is TGTGCCAGCAGCTTTGAGGACAAGCCATTCGGGGAGCTGTTTTTT. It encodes CASSFEDKPFGELFF.

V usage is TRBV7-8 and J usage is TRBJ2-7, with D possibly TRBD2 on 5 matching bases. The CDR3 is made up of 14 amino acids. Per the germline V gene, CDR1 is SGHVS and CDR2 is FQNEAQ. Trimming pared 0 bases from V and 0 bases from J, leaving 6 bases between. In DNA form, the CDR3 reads TGTGCCAGCAGCTTAGCGGGGAGCTCCTACGAGCAGTACTTC. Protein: CASSLAGSSYEQYF.

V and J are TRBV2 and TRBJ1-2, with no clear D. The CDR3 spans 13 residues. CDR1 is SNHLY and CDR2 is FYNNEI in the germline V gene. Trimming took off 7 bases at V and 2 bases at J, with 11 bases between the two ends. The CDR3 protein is CASNQEGNYGYTF. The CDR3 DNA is TGTGCCAGCAATCAGGAGGGAAACTATGGCTACACCTTC.

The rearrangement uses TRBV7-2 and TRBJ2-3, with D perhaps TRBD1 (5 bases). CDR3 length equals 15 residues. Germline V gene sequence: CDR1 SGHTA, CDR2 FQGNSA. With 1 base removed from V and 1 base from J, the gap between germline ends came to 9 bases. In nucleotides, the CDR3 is TGTGCCAGCAGCTTAGGCAGGACACGCACAGATACGCAGTATTTT. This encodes CASSLGRTRTDTQYF. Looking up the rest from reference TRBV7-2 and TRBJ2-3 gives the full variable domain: GAGVSQSPSNKVTEKGKDVELRCDPISGHTALYWYRQSLGQGLEFLIYFQGNSAPDKSGLPSDRFSAERTGGSVSTLTIQRTQQEDSAVYLCASSLGRTRTDTQYFGPGTRLTVL.

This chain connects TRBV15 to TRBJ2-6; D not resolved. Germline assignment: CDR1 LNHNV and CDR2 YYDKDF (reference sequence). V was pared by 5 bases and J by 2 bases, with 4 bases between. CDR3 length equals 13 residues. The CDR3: CATSAAGANVLTF. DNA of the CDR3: TGTGCCACCAGCGCAGCTGGGGCCAACGTCCTGACTTTC.

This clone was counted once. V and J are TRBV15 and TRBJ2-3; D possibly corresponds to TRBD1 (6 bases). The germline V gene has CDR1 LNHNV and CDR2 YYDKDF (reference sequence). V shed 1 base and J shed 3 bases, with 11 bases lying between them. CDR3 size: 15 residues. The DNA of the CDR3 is TGTGCCACCAGCAGAGTCACAGGGAGAACAGATACGCAGTATTTT. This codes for CATSRVTGRTDTQYF.

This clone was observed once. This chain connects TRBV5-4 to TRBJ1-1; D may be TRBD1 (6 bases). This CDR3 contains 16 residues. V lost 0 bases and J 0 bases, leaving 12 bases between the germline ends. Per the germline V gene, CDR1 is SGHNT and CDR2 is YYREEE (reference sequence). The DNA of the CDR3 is TGTGCCAGCAGCTTGGTACCCCAGGGGATGAACACTGAAGCTTTCTTT. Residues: CASSLVPQGMNTEAFF.

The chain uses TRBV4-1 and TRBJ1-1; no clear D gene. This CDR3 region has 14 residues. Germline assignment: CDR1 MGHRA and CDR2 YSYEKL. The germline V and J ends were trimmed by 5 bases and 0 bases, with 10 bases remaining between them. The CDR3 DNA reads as TGCGCCAGCAGCGAGGTTGGCCTGAACACTGAAGCTTTCTTT. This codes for CASSEVGLNTEAFF.

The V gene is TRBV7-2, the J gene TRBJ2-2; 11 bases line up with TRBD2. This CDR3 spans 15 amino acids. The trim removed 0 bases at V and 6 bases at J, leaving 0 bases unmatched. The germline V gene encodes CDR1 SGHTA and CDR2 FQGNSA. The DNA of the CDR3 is TGTGCCAGCAGCTTAGCTAGCGGGGGGGCCGGGGAGCTGTTTTTT. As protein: CASSLASGGAGELFF.

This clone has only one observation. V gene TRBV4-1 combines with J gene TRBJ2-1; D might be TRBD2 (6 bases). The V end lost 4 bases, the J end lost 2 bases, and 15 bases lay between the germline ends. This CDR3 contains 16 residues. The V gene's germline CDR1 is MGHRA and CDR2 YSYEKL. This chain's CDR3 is CASSPGRERAYNEQFF. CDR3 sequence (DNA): TGCGCCAGCAGCCCCGGACGCGAGCGGGCCTACAATGAGCAGTTCTTC.

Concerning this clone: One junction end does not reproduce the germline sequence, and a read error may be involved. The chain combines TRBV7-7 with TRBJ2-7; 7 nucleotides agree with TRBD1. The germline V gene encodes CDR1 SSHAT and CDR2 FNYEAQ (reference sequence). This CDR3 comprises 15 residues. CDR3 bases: TGTGCTAGCAGCGCAGGGGGATTTAGCTCCTACGAGCAGTACTTC. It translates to CASSAGGFSSYEQYF.